These 21 T cell receptor beta chains share one sample of origin, sequenced in a study of radiotherapy plus CTLA-4 blockade in lung cancer. The table came from immunoSEQ multiplex PCR; TCRdb's copy has only in-frame clones and leaves some out. The repertoire holds about 91,000 clones, with around 72% as singletons. The source material was peripheral blood, sampled from a patient treated with radiotherapy plus ipilimumab. These receptors were collected from a human donor with non-small cell lung cancer that progressed on radiotherapy plus ipilimumab.

This chain links TRBV30 with TRBJ2-1, with 10 bases matching TRBD2. The CDR3 loop spans 17 amino acids. Per the germline V gene, CDR1 is GTSNPN and CDR2 is SVGIG (reference sequence). Losses at the gene ends were 0 bases for V and 8 bases for J; bases not matched to a gene: 13. The CDR3 sequence: CAWSVPTSGEWGDEQFF. The CDR3 nucleotides read TGTGCCTGGAGTGTACCTACTAGCGGGGAATGGGGTGATGAGCAGTTCTTC.

This rearrangement joins TRBV27 to TRBJ2-2; perhaps TRBD1 as D (6 bases). Looked up from germline, CDR1 is MNHEY and CDR2 is SMNVEV (reference sequence). The CDR3 spans 16 residues. With 7 bases removed from V and 5 bases from J, the gap between germline ends came to 20 bases. The CDR3 DNA sequence: TGTGCCAGCACCTCGCTCGACAGGCTGGGGACCGGGGAGCTGTTTTTT. Translated, it gives CASTSLDRLGTGELFF.

The rearrangement links TRBV18 to TRBJ1-5, with D possibly TRBD1 on 5 matching bases. CDR1 and CDR2 from the germline V gene are KGHSH and LQKENI. V gave up 2 bases and J gave up 0 bases, with 11 bases separating them. CDR3 length: 16 amino acids. Written as DNA, the CDR3 is TGTGCCAGCTCACCAACCGACAGATATAGCAATCAGCCCCAGCATTTT. Its translation is CASSPTDRYSNQPQHF.

The rearrangement uses TRBV27 and TRBJ1-4; TRBD1 agrees at 8 bases. The CDR3 is 14 residues long. Losses at the gene ends were 5 bases for V and 8 bases for J; bases not matched to a gene: 7. The germline V gene encodes CDR1 MNHEY and CDR2 SMNVEV (reference sequence). The CDR3 DNA sequence: TGTGCCAGCAGTCCCGGACAGGGTGGCGAAAAACTGTTTTTT. It translates to CASSPGQGGEKLFF.

The chain employs TRBV4-1 and TRBJ1-4, with D uncertain. Per the germline V gene, CDR1 is MGHRA and CDR2 is YSYEKL. The CDR3 runs 14 residues. V was clipped by 3 bases and J by 5 bases, with 10 bases between them. CDR3 sequence reads: CASSHRQGNEKLFF. The DNA for the CDR3 is TGCGCCAGCAGCCATCGACAAGGGAATGAAAAACTGTTTTTT.

This rearrangement joins TRBV5-4 to TRBJ1-5, with D perhaps TRBD1 (6 bases). CDR3 length equals 14 residues. Per the germline V gene, CDR1 is SGHNT and CDR2 is YYREEE (reference sequence). V was cut by 2 bases and J by 5 bases, with 11 bases left in between. CDR3 region: CASSFLGGDQPQHF. DNA for the CDR3: TGTGCCAGCAGCTTTTTAGGGGGGGATCAGCCCCAGCATTTT.

The gene calls are TRBV7-6 and TRBJ1-3; unclear D gene. CDR3 length equals 16 residues. Trimming removed 3 bases at V and 10 bases at J, with 22 bases between. CDR1 is SGHVS and CDR2 is FNYEAQ in the germline V gene. Here the CDR3 reads CASSFNEVGSSGTIYF. CDR3 nucleotides: TGTGCCAGCAGCTTCAACGAGGTCGGCTCGAGCGGGACCATATATTTT.

J is TRBJ1-4 and V is TRBV30; no definite D call. This CDR3 is built from 14 residues. The V gene lost 1 base and the J gene lost 7 bases, with 13 bases spanning the gap. Per the germline V gene, CDR1 is GTSNPN and CDR2 is SVGIG (reference sequence). In DNA, the CDR3 is TGTGCCTGGAGTGGGGGTCGTTACGGTGAAAAACTGTTTTTT. It yields the protein CAWSGGRYGEKLFF.

This chain joins TRBV2 and TRBJ1-1; D gene uncertain. With 8 bases removed from V and 8 bases from J, the gap between germline ends came to 9 bases. The germline V gene encodes CDR1 SNHLY and CDR2 FYNNEI. The CDR3 sequence is 10 residues long. The CDR3 here is CASGTVEAFF. The CDR3 DNA follows: TGTGCCAGCGGAACAGTCGAAGCTTTCTTT.

The chain is built from TRBV7-2 and TRBJ1-3; D is possibly TRBD1 (6 bases). CDR1 is SGHTA and CDR2 is FQGNSA in the germline V gene. CDR3 length: 16 amino acids. V was trimmed by 5 bases and J by 0 bases, leaving 14 bases between them. For the CDR3, the DNA is TGTGCCAGCAGCGAACAGGGTCCCGGCTCTGGAAACACCATATATTTT. Its protein product is CASSEQGPGSGNTIYF.

The chain recombines TRBV10-3 with TRBJ2-3, with a possible D match to TRBD2 (6 bases). Germline CDR1 is ENHRY and CDR2 is SYGVKD. CDR3 length equals 16 residues. Trimming left V 2 bases short and J 4 bases short, with 16 bases between. CDR3 bases: TGTGCCATCAGTGAGGGGGAGGTAGCCACCGCAGATACGCAGTATTTT. Encoded protein: CAISEGEVATADTQYF.

V usage is TRBV30 and J usage is TRBJ1-5; tentatively, D is TRBD1 (5 bases). From germline, CDR1 is GTSNPN and CDR2 SVGIG (reference sequence). This CDR3 region has 14 residues. V was pared by 0 bases and J by 9 bases, with 15 bases between. CDR3 sequence reads: CAWSVGGGWAPQHF. CDR3 nucleotides: TGTGCCTGGAGTGTAGGTGGGGGGTGGGCGCCCCAGCATTTT.

This clone was seen only once. The chain couples TRBV5-8 to TRBJ2-5; 15 bases fit TRBD2. The V segment lost 2 bases and the J segment 2 bases; nucleotides outside the gene matches: 7. There are 18 residues in the CDR3. Per the germline V gene, CDR1 is SGHTS and CDR2 is YDEGEE. CDR3 DNA: TGTGCCAGCAGCTTCGTGGCGGGACTAGCGGGAGGTCAAGAGACCCAGTACTTC. This gives the protein CASSFVAGLAGGQETQYF.

This clone was seen a single time. The chain carries TRBV6-5 and TRBJ2-7, with 11 bases identical to TRBD2. Germline CDR1 reads MNHEY; CDR2 reads SVGAGI. With 6 bases clipped from V and 2 bases from J, the junction kept 3 bases outside the gene matches. The CDR3 consists of 14 residues. CDR3 DNA: TGTGCCAGCAGCACTAGCGGGGGTCCCTACGAGCAGTACTTC. Translation gives CASSTSGGPYEQYF.

The chain combines TRBV7-3 with TRBJ2-7, with 10 bases that match TRBD1. J gave up 3 bases and V 1 base, and 6 bases lay outside the gene matches. Looked up from germline, CDR1 is SGHTA and CDR2 is FQGTGA. The CDR3 is 16 amino acids. DNA of the CDR3: TGTGCCAGCAGCTTAAAAGGGGACAGGGGAAACTACGAGCAGTACTTC. Translating it yields CASSLKGDRGNYEQYF.

The chain carries TRBV2 and TRBJ1-1, with 7 positions matching TRBD1. Germline V gene lookup returns CDR1 SNHLY and CDR2 FYNNEI. There are 14 residues in the CDR3. V was clipped by 1 base and J by 4 bases; unmatched bases: 3. The chain's CDR3 is CASSEVTGRTEAFF. As DNA, the CDR3 is TGTGCCAGCAGTGAAGTGACAGGGCGCACTGAAGCTTTCTTT.

This chain's CDR3 is CASRGTTNEKLFF. As DNA, the CDR3 is TGTGCCAGCAGGGGGACGACTAATGAAAAACTGTTTTTT. The chain is built from TRBV2 and TRBJ1-4, with D possibly TRBD1 on 5 matching bases. The germline V gene has CDR1 SNHLY and CDR2 FYNNEI. V lost 6 bases to trimming and J lost 2 bases, with 7 bases between them. The length of the CDR3 is 13 residues.

The count of this clone is one. J is TRBJ2-7 and V is TRBV5-1; TRBD1 matches 8 bases. V gave up 4 bases and J gave up 2 bases; unmatched junction bases: 2. Germline V lookup: CDR1 SGHRS, CDR2 YFSETQ. The CDR3 consists of 13 residues. The CDR3 bases are TGCGCCAGCAGCGTGACAGGGGCCTACGAGCAGTACTTC. Protein sequence: CASSVTGAYEQYF.

Of note for this clone: Other DNA sequences from this sample encode an identical CDR3 as well. This chain joins TRBV5-1 and TRBJ1-1; D is uncertain. Trimming removed 1 base at V and 1 base at J, with 11 bases between. This CDR3 has 15 residues. The V gene's germline CDR1 is SGHRS and CDR2 YFSETQ. CDR3 in amino acids: CASSLTAGGNTEAFF. The CDR3 nucleotides are TGCGCCAGCAGCTTGACGGCAGGAGGGAACACTGAAGCTTTCTTT. The whole variable domain, remainder taken from reference TRBV5-1 and TRBJ1-1, is KAGVTQTPRYLIKTRGQQVTLSCSPISGHRSVSWYQQTPGQGLQFLFEYFSETQRNKGNFPGRFSGRQFSNSRSEMNVSTLELGDSALYLCASSLTAGGNTEAFFGQGTRLTVV.

This clone was seen only once. Here the CDR3 omits its conserved ending phenylalanine or tryptophan, so a read error is the likely source. The V call is TRBV28, the J call TRBJ2-7; no reliable D call. The germline gives CDR1 MDHEN, CDR2 SYDVKM. Trimming left V 2 bases short and J 2 bases short, with 7 bases between. The CDR3 runs to 13 residues. CDR3 sequence: CASSLPAPYEQYL. Written as DNA, the CDR3 is TGTGCCAGCAGTTTACCGGCCCCCTACGAGCAGTACCTC.

The chain is built from TRBV6-6 and TRBJ1-1, with D hard to call. The germline V gene has CDR1 MNHNY and CDR2 SVGAGI (reference sequence). This CDR3 region has 14 residues. V was trimmed by 7 bases and J by 0 bases, leaving 12 bases between them. CDR3 region: CASIGGGMNTEAFF. CDR3 sequence (DNA): TGTGCCAGCATCGGCGGAGGGATGAACACTGAAGCTTTCTTT.